This is a list of T cell receptor beta chains from one sample in a study of beta chain features in type 1 diabetes. Here immunoSEQ multiplex PCR was the method, and the copy in TCRdb shows in-frame clones only, minus some. The table records around 240,000 clones, over 9.5% of them present only once. The sample consisted of naive CD4+ T cells from blood. The receptors here all came from a woman younger than 30 in good health. CDR3s leave out the opening cysteine and the closing phenylalanine or tryptophan.

v_call,j_call,cdr3_aa
TRBV23-1,TRBJ1-1,ASSLTGQGAMNTEAF
TRBV4-1,TRBJ2-2,ASSQRNSYTGELF
TRBV30,TRBJ2-3,AWSLGLAGAADTQY
TRBV6-6,TRBJ1-5,ASSYSDRVNQPQH
TRBV6-4,TRBJ1-2,ASSEFLDRVFGYT
TRBV6-1,TRBJ1-2,ASQERGRVDYGYT
TRBV5-1,TRBJ1-4,ASGTGSDLGKLF
TRBV11-1,TRBJ2-1,ASSLAALYNEQF
TRBV2,TRBJ2-2,ASSGTGPGELF
TRBV5-6,TRBJ2-2,ASSWDITTGELF
TRBV28,TRBJ2-4,ATKNRGVVAKNIQY
TRBV9,TRBJ1-2,ASNSNYGYT
TRBV6-6,TRBJ1-5,ASSAGEGPYQPQH
TRBV2,TRBJ2-7,ASKTGVSSYEQY
TRBV21-1,TRBJ1-2,ASRRVMGGYT
TRBV19,TRBJ1-5,ASRLGQGIGNQPQH